Listed below are T cell receptor beta chains from one sample, sequenced in a study of cytomegalovirus exposure and HLA in healthy donors. Sequenced by immunoSEQ multiplex PCR; TCRdb stores in-frame clones only, minus some. The profile shows tens of thousands of clones, around 77% of them singletons. Sequencing used PBMCs. The receptors stem from a man aged 50-59 years in good health and CMV-seronegative. Each CDR3 is given with its conserved first and last residue. D genes are given only for firm matches. Part of the rows lack a size; the others show once, few, many or a class for expanded clones.

TRBJ2-1 | TRBD1 | - | TRBV27 | 15 | CASSNRDRGPDEQFF | TGTGCCAGTTCAAACCGGGACAGGGGTCCGGATGAGCAGTTCTTC
TRBJ2-7 | TRBD2 | - | TRBV7-9 | 16 | CASSLAWAGERYEQYF | TGTGCCAGCAGCTTAGCGTGGGCGGGAGAACGCTACGAGCAGTACTTC
TRBJ1-1 | TRBD1 | - | TRBV14 | 13 | CASSHYRGLEAFF | TGTGCCAGCAGCCATTACAGGGGGCTTGAAGCTTTCTTT
TRBJ1-6 | - | - | TRBV7-8 | 16 | CASSRRRGSGNSPLHF | TGTGCCAGCAGCCGCCGAAGGGGGTCTGGTAATTCACCCCTCCACTTT
TRBJ1-1 | - | - | TRBV29-1 | 12 | CSAKEGNTEAFF | TGCAGCGCGAAGGAGGGAAACACTGAAGCTTTCTTT
TRBJ2-7 | - | - | TRBV6-1 | 12 | CATFKSEYEQYF | TGTGCCACCTTTAAGTCGGAGTACGAGCAGTACTTC
TRBJ2-3 | - | - | TRBV5-4 | 14 | CASSLGRGLDTQYF | TGTGCCAGCAGCTTGGGGCGGGGCTTAGATACGCAGTATTTT
TRBJ1-1 | - | - | TRBV18 | 13 | CASSPSLETEAFF | TGTGCCAGCTCACCCTCATTGGAGACTGAAGCTTTCTTT
TRBJ2-2 | TRBD1 | - | TRBV9 | 13 | CASSSWDRGELFF | TGTGCCAGCAGCTCCTGGGACAGGGGGGAGCTGTTTTTT
TRBJ2-7 | TRBD1 | few | TRBV7-9 | 14 | CASSPTGGTGEQYF | TGTGCCAGCAGCCCCACAGGGGGGACTGGCGAGCAGTACTTC
TRBJ1-1 | - | once | TRBV10-2 | 11 | CASSEEAEAFF | TGCGCCAGCAGTGAGGAGGCTGAAGCTTTCTTT
TRBJ2-5 | - | few | TRBV30 | 11 | CAWTRGRGQYF | TGTGCCTGGACAAGGGGAAGGGGCCAGTACTTC
TRBJ1-1 | TRBD1 | - | TRBV7-8 | 13 | CASSSQDRAEAFF | TGTGCCAGCAGCTCACAGGACAGGGCTGAAGCTTTCTTT
TRBJ1-5 | - | - | TRBV28 | 15 | CASSLVGPQGQPQHF | TGTGCCAGCAGTCTTGTCGGGCCCCAGGGTCAGCCCCAGCATTTT
TRBJ2-1 | TRBD2 | - | TRBV10-1 | 14 | CASSGLGGGNEQFF | TGCGCCAGCAGTGGGCTCGGGGGGGGTAATGAGCAGTTCTTC
TRBJ2-1 | - | - | TRBV10-1 | 15 | CASSVDRSSYNEQFF | TGCGCCAGCAGTGTAGACAGATCCTCCTACAATGAGCAGTTCTTC
TRBJ1-5 | - | - | TRBV4-2 | 14 | CASSQPGGLQPQHF | TGTGCCAGCAGCCAGCCGGGCGGGTTACAGCCCCAGCATTTT
TRBJ1-2 | TRBD1 | - | TRBV6-5 | 15 | CASSLQLTDRDGYTF | TGTGCCAGCAGCCTGCAACTAACGGACAGGGATGGCTACACCTTC
TRBJ1-1 | - | - | TRBV19 | 15 | CASRSRGRMNTEAFF | TGTGCCAGTAGAAGTAGGGGTAGGATGAACACTGAAGCTTTCTTT
TRBJ1-5 | TRBD1 | - | TRBV18 | 14 | CASSRQGSNQPQHF | TGTGCCAGCTCGCGACAGGGTTCCAATCAGCCCCAGCATTTT
TRBJ1-3 | TRBD1 | few | TRBV7-2 | 15 | CASSLDRGPGNTIYF | TGTGCCAGCAGCTTAGATAGGGGGCCCGGAAACACCATATATTTT
TRBJ1-1 | TRBD1 | - | TRBV30 | 13 | CAWGQGLNTEAFF | TGTGCCTGGGGACAGGGGCTAAACACTGAAGCTTTCTTT
TRBJ2-3 | TRBD2 | - | TRBV29-1 | 15 | CSVGGTSGRTDTQYF | TGCAGCGTTGGTGGGACTAGCGGCCGCACAGATACGCAGTATTTT
TRBJ2-7 | - | few | TRBV30 | 14 | CAWTLPGRTYEQYF | TGTGCCTGGACCCTCCCAGGCCGGACCTACGAGCAGTACTTC
TRBJ1-2 | TRBD1 | - | TRBV6-5 | 15 | CASSSPGTGDYGYTF | TGTGCCAGCAGTTCCCCCGGGACAGGGGATTATGGCTACACCTTC
TRBJ2-7 | TRBD2 | - | TRBV28 | 15 | CASSLDSGRTREQYF | TGTGCCAGCAGTTTAGATAGCGGGAGAACGAGAGAGCAGTACTTC
TRBJ2-1 | TRBD2 | - | TRBV5-6 | 13 | CASALGTKNEQFF | TGTGCCAGCGCGCTCGGGACTAAAAATGAGCAGTTCTTC
TRBJ2-1 | TRBD1 | - | TRBV5-6 | 15 | CASSRNRGRNNEQFF | TGTGCCAGCAGCAGGAACAGGGGAAGGAACAATGAGCAGTTCTTC
TRBJ2-3 | TRBD2 | - | TRBV28 | 14 | CASRRAGAADTQYF | TGTGCCAGCAGACGAGCGGGGGCTGCAGATACGCAGTATTTT
TRBJ1-2 | TRBD1 | - | TRBV29-1 | 12 | CSVWDRVGGYTF | TGCAGCGTGTGGGACAGGGTAGGCGGCTACACCTTC
TRBJ2-7 | TRBD2 | - | TRBV6-5 | 14 | CASTQREGYYEQYF | TGTGCCAGCACCCAGCGGGAGGGCTATTACGAGCAGTACTTC
TRBJ1-5 | TRBD1 | - | TRBV6-5 | 14 | CATWTGGKNQPQHF | TGTGCCACCTGGACAGGGGGGAAAAATCAGCCCCAGCATTTT
TRBJ1-6 | TRBD1 | few | TRBV10-3 | 13 | CAIRDRTGSPLHF | TGTGCCATCAGAGATAGGACAGGCTCACCCCTCCACTTT
TRBJ1-1 | TRBD1 | few | TRBV6-5 | 14 | CASSRTGEETEAFF | TGTGCCAGCAGTAGAACAGGGGAGGAGACTGAAGCTTTCTTT
TRBJ1-5 | - | - | TRBV6-5 | 15 | CASTVRRGSNQPQHF | TGTGCCAGCACCGTTAGAAGGGGCAGCAATCAGCCCCAGCATTTT
TRBJ2-2 | TRBD2 | - | TRBV4-2 | 16 | CASSQLAGLNTGELFF | TGTGCCAGCAGCCAGTTAGCGGGATTGAACACCGGGGAGCTGTTTTTT
TRBJ2-3 | - | - | TRBV7-9 | 16 | CASSPLEAGITDTQYF | TGTGCCAGCAGCCCCTTGGAAGCAGGAATCACAGATACGCAGTATTTT
TRBJ2-7 | - | - | TRBV7-9 | 13 | CASSLLGLDEQYF | TGTGCCAGCAGCTTACTGGGACTCGACGAGCAGTACTTC
TRBJ2-3 | TRBD2 | - | TRBV7-9 | 16 | CASSSQTSGNGDTQYF | TGTGCCAGCAGCTCACAGACTAGCGGGAATGGAGATACGCAGTATTTT
TRBJ1-2 | TRBD1 | - | TRBV29-1 | 12 | CSVDRTGYGYTF | TGCAGCGTTGACAGGACAGGCTATGGCTACACCTTC
TRBJ1-1 | - | - | TRBV6-4 | 14 | CASSDSSRGTEAFF | TGTGCCAGCAGTGACTCGAGCCGGGGGACTGAAGCTTTCTTT
TRBJ2-5 | TRBD2 | few | TRBV6-1 | 17 | CASSEDRAGARVETQYF | TGTGCCAGCAGTGAAGATCGAGCGGGGGCCCGTGTTGAGACCCAGTACTTC
TRBJ1-1 | - | - | TRBV19 | 13 | CASSLDRDTEAFF | TGTGCCAGTAGCTTGGACAGAGACACTGAAGCTTTCTTT
TRBJ2-2 | - | few | TRBV5-1 | 13 | CASSLDFTGELFF | TGCGCCAGCAGCTTGGACTTCACCGGGGAGCTGTTTTTT
TRBJ1-4 | - | - | TRBV15 | 13 | CATTRGEGEKLFF | TGTGCCACAACCCGGGGTGAAGGGGAAAAACTGTTTTTT
TRBJ2-1 | TRBD1 | - | TRBV27 | 14 | CASSFRRGNNEQFF | TGTGCCAGCAGTTTTCGCAGGGGGAACAATGAGCAGTTCTTC
TRBJ1-2 | TRBD1 | - | TRBV28 | 13 | CATGQGRHYGYTF | TGTGCCACGGGACAGGGGCGCCACTATGGCTACACCTTC
TRBJ1-2 | - | - | TRBV15 | 16 | CATSMYRGPSYYGYTF | TGTGCCACCAGCATGTATCGCGGTCCTTCATACTATGGCTACACCTTC
TRBJ1-5 | - | - | TRBV10-2 | 15 | CASSVRGGNNQPQHF | TGCGCCAGCAGTGTAAGGGGTGGCAACAATCAGCCCCAGCATTTT
TRBJ2-5 | - | - | TRBV5-4 | 13 | CASSLAGKETQYF | TGTGCCAGCAGCTTGGCAGGAAAAGAGACCCAGTACTTC
TRBJ1-4 | - | - | TRBV4-1 | 15 | CASSQGAGRTEKLFF | TGCGCCAGCAGCCAAGGGGCGGGGAGAACTGAAAAACTGTTTTTT
TRBJ2-2 | - | - | TRBV30 | 14 | CAWSVGGTTGELFF | TGTGCCTGGAGTGTAGGGGGTACCACCGGGGAGCTGTTTTTT
TRBJ2-7 | - | - | TRBV18 | 12 | CASTDDSYEQYF | TGTGCCAGCACAGACGACAGCTACGAGCAGTACTTC
TRBJ1-1 | TRBD1 | - | TRBV2 | 14 | CASRDRGWNTEAFF | TGTGCCAGCAGGGACAGGGGATGGAACACTGAAGCTTTCTTT
TRBJ1-1 | - | - | TRBV7-8 | 14 | CASSFSHHRIEAFF | TGTGCCAGCAGCTTCTCCCATCACAGGATTGAAGCTTTCTTT
TRBJ1-2 | - | - | TRBV5-1 | 14 | CASSPQEGVYGYTF | TGCGCCAGCAGCCCCCAGGAGGGAGTCTATGGCTACACCTTC